This T cell receptor beta chain comes out of a study of blood T cell repertoires in COVID-19. Enrollment of patients from Seattle took place during active infection, with longitudinal follow-up. Germline V gives CDR1 SNHLY, CDR2 FYNNEI. This CDR3 region has 14 residues. The germline V and J ends were trimmed by 0 bases and 5 bases, with 10 bases remaining between them. TCRdb keeps only in-frame clones here, not all; method: immunoSEQ multiplex PCR. Here the sample spans a few hundred thousand clones, about 91% being singletons. The sample was peripheral blood. The sequence came from a woman aged 50 to 65 with COVID-19, enrolled during active disease. The chain combines TRBV2 with TRBJ1-2, with D tentatively TRBD1 (5 bases). The CDR3 is CASSEAGQDYGYTF. CDR3 DNA sequence: TGTGCCAGCAGTGAAGCGGGGCAGGATTATGGCTACACCTTC.